One T cell receptor beta chain is described in this entry. The antigen remains unidentified. Antiretroviral therapy had run roughly three months, about 14 weeks, before follow-up blood collection. No cell fractionation was done, so the repertoire covers all unsorted peripheral blood T cells. The data originate from a study of HIV-infected patients and healthy controls. General study results and limits: Healthy controls carried many MAIT alpha-chain CDR3s, while HIV+ repertoires had few. The study did not determine the donors' HLA types.

cDNA was made from about 510 ng RNA using alpha and beta constant primers. Using multiplexing indices, alpha and beta chain libraries were generated apart by chain-specific third strand synthesis. All rearrangements within a chain used one primer pair; cDNA molecules carried barcodes. A 12-nucleotide barcode per molecule came from two concatenated random hexamers added pre-amplification. Each CDR3 protein gets one entry after TCRdb re-called the 5' RACE reads with MiXCR. The data contain fewer than 5,000 distinct CDR3 sequences, around 6% of them singletons. The V and J ends lost 2 bases and 7 bases respectively, with 14 bases between them. Germline V gene lookup returns CDR1 SGHAT and CDR2 FQDESV (reference sequence). The CDR3 runs to 15 residues.

The chain combines TRBV11-1 with TRBJ2-2; no firm D call. This receptor was taken from an adult with HIV infection. The source was blood, collected during antiretroviral therapy. The CDR3 DNA reads TGTGCCAGCAGCTTACTCTTTCCGGGCGGCGGGGAGCTGTTTTTT. This translates into CASSLLFPGGGELFF.